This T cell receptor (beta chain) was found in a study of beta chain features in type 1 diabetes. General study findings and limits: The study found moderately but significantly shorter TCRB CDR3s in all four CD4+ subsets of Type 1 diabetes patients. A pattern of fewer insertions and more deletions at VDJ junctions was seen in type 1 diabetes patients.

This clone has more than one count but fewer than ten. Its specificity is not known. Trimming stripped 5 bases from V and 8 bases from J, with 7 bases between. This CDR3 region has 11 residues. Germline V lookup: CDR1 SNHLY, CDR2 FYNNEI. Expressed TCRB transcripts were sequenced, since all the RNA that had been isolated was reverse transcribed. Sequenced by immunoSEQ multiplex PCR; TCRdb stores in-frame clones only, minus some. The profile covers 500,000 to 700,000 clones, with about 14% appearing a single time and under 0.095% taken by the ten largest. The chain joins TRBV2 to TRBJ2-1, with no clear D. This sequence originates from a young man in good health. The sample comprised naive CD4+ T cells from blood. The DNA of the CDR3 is TGTGCCAGCAGTATCGTGGATGAGCAGTTCTTC. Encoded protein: CASSIVDEQFF.